These 28 T cell receptor beta chains were sequenced from one sample in a study of blood T cell repertoires in COVID-19. Assay: immunoSEQ multiplex PCR; the TCRdb copy retains only in-frame clones and omits some. Counted here are roughly 200,000 clones, 83% occurring once; the ten biggest clones make up roughly 1.3%. The sequenced sample was peripheral blood. Source of these receptors: a woman under 40 with COVID-19, enrolled during active disease.

In this sample, this clone turned up a few times. The chain carries TRBV7-2 and TRBJ2-3; D is unclear. This CDR3 comprises 13 residues. CDR1 is SGHTA, CDR2 FQGNSA, per germline. Trimming removed 4 bases from V and 2 bases from J, with 7 bases in between. This CDR3 is CASSSRLTDTQYF. The CDR3 nucleotides read TGTGCCAGCAGCTCTAGACTCACAGATACGCAGTATTTT.

The chain has TRBV4-2 and TRBJ1-4, with 7 bases that match TRBD1. Germline V CDR1 and CDR2: LGHNA, YNFKEQ. V lost 1 base and J lost 5; bases outside the gene matches: 7. The CDR3 extends over 16 amino acids. The CDR3 reads CASSQATSGQNEKLFF. The CDR3 DNA sequence: TGTGCCAGCAGCCAAGCCACGTCGGGACAGAATGAAAAACTGTTTTTT.

The chain uses TRBV5-8 and TRBJ1-5; the D gene is possibly TRBD1 (6 bases). CDR3 size: 13 residues. Germline V gene sequence: CDR1 SGHTS, CDR2 YDEGEE. V shed 6 bases and J shed 3 bases, with 10 bases lying between them. The CDR3 sequence is CASTGQYNQPQHF. The DNA of the CDR3 is TGTGCCAGCACCGGACAGTACAATCAGCCCCAGCATTTT.

The rearrangement links TRBV7-2 to TRBJ2-1; 12 bases match TRBD2. The V gene end was trimmed by 5 bases and the J gene end by 5 bases; junction bases not matched to a gene: 7. CDR1 is SGHTA and CDR2 is FQGNSA in the germline V gene. CDR3 size: 16 residues. CDR3 sequence: CASSLTRTSGDNEQFF. In nucleotides, the CDR3 is TGTGCCAGCAGCCTTACGCGGACTAGCGGGGACAATGAGCAGTTCTTC.

V and J are TRBV12-3 or TRBV12-4 and TRBJ1-3; D remains unclear. The V end lost 8 bases, the J end lost 0 bases, and 8 bases lay between the germline ends. The CDR3 loop spans 13 amino acids. Written as DNA, the CDR3 is TGTGCCAGCGCCAGGCCCTCTGGAAACACCATATATTTT. Protein product: CASARPSGNTIYF.

The rearrangement joins TRBV19 to TRBJ1-2, with 8 bases lining up with TRBD1. Unmatched junction bases numbered 13, after V lost 6 bases and J lost 4 bases. This CDR3 region has 16 residues. The germline CDR1 and CDR2 sequences are LNHDA and SQIVND (reference sequence). This CDR3 is CASSRSGTGNTYGYTF. The CDR3 nucleotides read TGTGCCAGTAGCCGATCGGGGACAGGTAACACCTATGGCTACACCTTC.

The chain employs TRBV15 and TRBJ1-4, with no clear D. With 0 bases removed from V and 0 bases from J, the gap between germline ends came to 8 bases. This CDR3 has 16 residues. CDR1 is LNHNV and CDR2 is YYDKDF in the germline V gene (reference sequence). CDR3 protein: CATSREQPATNEKLFF. CDR3 in DNA: TGTGCCACCAGCAGAGAACAGCCAGCAACTAATGAAAAACTGTTTTTT.

The sample holds a few counts of this clone. The chain couples TRBV5-4 to TRBJ1-3, with a weak D call TRBD1 (5 bases). The V gene's germline CDR1 is SGHNT and CDR2 YYREEE (reference sequence). Trimming stripped 4 bases from V and 3 bases from J, with 14 bases between. The CDR3 runs to 15 residues. The CDR3 is CASSPTSQGGNTIYF. The CDR3 DNA follows: TGTGCCAGCAGCCCAACGTCGCAGGGTGGAAACACCATATATTTT.

This clone has more than one count but fewer than ten. The chain has TRBV15 and TRBJ1-5, with 9 bases aligning to TRBD1. Unmatched junction bases numbered 8, after V lost 3 bases and J lost 8 bases. CDR3 length: 15 amino acids. The germline V gene encodes CDR1 LNHNV and CDR2 YYDKDF (reference sequence). The CDR3 reads CATSRLQGASKPQHF. DNA for the CDR3: TGTGCCACCAGCAGGTTACAGGGGGCGTCGAAGCCCCAGCATTTT. The whole variable domain, filled in from reference TRBV15 and TRBJ1-5, reads DAMVIQNPRYQVTQFGKPVTLSCSQTLNHNVMYWYQQKSSQAPKLLFHYYDKDFNNEADTPDNFQSRRPNTSFCFLDIRSPGLGDTAMYLCATSRLQGASKPQHFGDGTRLSIL.

The gene calls are TRBV14 and TRBJ2-1; 7 nucleotides agree with TRBD1. V lost 10 bases to trimming and J lost 1 base; unmatched junction nucleotides: 22. Germline V gene sequence: CDR1 SGHDN, CDR2 FVKESK. The CDR3 runs to 19 residues. CDR3 bases: TGTGCCACCCGGCCTCAAATCGAACAGGGGCCGAGGTCCTACAATGAGCAGTTCTTC. Encoded protein: CATRPQIEQGPRSYNEQFF.

This chain uses TRBV5-5 with TRBJ1-3; D unresolved. Trimming took 6 bases from V and 0 from J, leaving 10 bases between them. From germline, CDR1 is SGHKS and CDR2 YYEKEE (reference sequence). The CDR3 length is 14 residues. The CDR3 sequence is CASTTYTSGNTIYF. In DNA, the CDR3 is TGTGCCAGCACCACATACACCTCTGGAAACACCATATATTTT.

The chain recombines TRBV19 with TRBJ1-4; tentative D call: TRBD1 (5 bases). V was cut by 7 bases and J by 3 bases, with 18 bases left in between. The CDR3 contains 16 residues. CDR1 is LNHDA and CDR2 is SQIVND in the germline V gene (reference sequence). The CDR3 spells CASTSRTRGPNEKLFF. The CDR3 nucleotides are TGTGCCAGTACCTCGCGGACTAGGGGCCCTAATGAAAAACTGTTTTTT.

The rearrangement uses TRBV5-7 and TRBJ1-6, with D tentatively TRBD1 (6 bases). TRBV5-7 qualifies as an ORF whose function is uncertain. This CDR3 region has 15 residues. The V end was cut by 0 bases, the J end by 6 bases, with 10 bases between. CDR3 nucleotide sequence: TGTGCCAGCAGCTTGGATAGACAGGCTAATTCACCCCTCCACTTT. It is translated as CASSLDRQANSPLHF.

The chain uses TRBV28 and TRBJ1-3; 7 bases fit TRBD1. The trim removed 3 bases at V and 0 bases at J, leaving 8 bases unmatched. Germline V gene lookup returns CDR1 MDHEN and CDR2 SYDVKM. This CDR3 spans 17 amino acids. The CDR3: CASSFDRVGISGNTIYF. The CDR3 DNA follows: TGTGCCAGCAGTTTTGACAGGGTTGGGATCTCTGGAAACACCATATATTTT.

V usage is TRBV9 and J usage is TRBJ1-3; D perhaps matches TRBD1 (5 bases). The CDR3 contains 16 residues. Germline values: CDR1 SGDLS, CDR2 YYNGEE. V was trimmed by 4 bases and J by 0 bases, leaving 14 bases between them. Here the CDR3 reads CASSLGGAVSGNTIYF. The CDR3 DNA follows: TGTGCCAGCAGCCTGGGGGGAGCGGTCTCTGGAAACACCATATATTTT.

The chain is built from TRBV28 and TRBJ1-5, with 7 bases aligning to TRBD1. This CDR3 is built from 16 residues. From germline, CDR1 is MDHEN and CDR2 SYDVKM. Trimming removed 6 bases from V and 0 bases from J; junction bases left unmatched: 8. The CDR3 nucleotides are TGTGCCAGCAGACAGGGACAGCTCTATAGCAATCAGCCCCAGCATTTT. Translating gives CASRQGQLYSNQPQHF. Drawing the rest from reference TRBV28 and TRBJ1-5, the complete variable domain is DVKVTQSSRYLVKRTGEKVFLECVQDMDHENMFWYRQDPGLGLRLIYFSYDVKMKEKGDIPEGYSVSREKKERFSLILESASTNQTSMYLCASRQGQLYSNQPQHFGDGTRLSIL.

This chain uses TRBV9 with TRBJ2-2; possibly TRBD2 for D (6 bases). The CDR3 loop spans 16 amino acids. Germline V gene data show CDR1 as SGDLS and CDR2 as YYNGEE. V lost 0 bases and J 7 bases, leaving 16 bases between the germline ends. The CDR3 protein is CASSVVPGEIGGELFF. CDR3 coding DNA: TGTGCCAGCAGCGTAGTTCCGGGGGAGATCGGCGGGGAGCTGTTTTTT.

The gene calls are TRBV28 and TRBJ1-6; the match to TRBD1 covers 8 bases. Germline CDR1 and CDR2: MDHEN and SYDVKM. The CDR3 spans 17 residues. Germline trimming cut 5 bases from V and 2 bases from J; bases unmatched to any gene: 8. The CDR3 DNA reads as TGTGCCAGCAGTCTAGTAGGACAGGGCCCCTATAATTCACCCCTCCACTTT. Protein sequence: CASSLVGQGPYNSPLHF.

V gene TRBV6-4 combines with J gene TRBJ1-3; unclear D gene. V shed 9 bases and J shed 0 bases, with 9 bases lying between them. Germline assignment: CDR1 MRHNA and CDR2 SNTAGT. The CDR3 spans 13 residues. The chain's CDR3 is CASILSSGNTIYF. Here the CDR3 DNA reads TGTGCCAGTATTCTTAGCTCTGGAAACACCATATATTTT.

This chain links TRBV5-1 with TRBJ1-1, with 8 bases fitting TRBD1. The CDR3 contains 17 residues. The ends lost 1 base at V and 4 bases at J; junction bases unmatched: 12. Germline V gene lookup returns CDR1 SGHRS and CDR2 YFSETQ. CDR3 sequence reads: CASSLLTGQGFSTEAFF. The CDR3 DNA follows: TGCGCCAGCAGCTTGCTGACCGGACAGGGCTTTAGCACTGAAGCTTTCTTT. The entire variable domain, with the rest obtained from reference TRBV5-1 and TRBJ1-1, is as follows: KAGVTQTPRYLIKTRGQQVTLSCSPISGHRSVSWYQQTPGQGLQFLFEYFSETQRNKGNFPGRFSGRQFSNSRSEMNVSTLELGDSALYLCASSLLTGQGFSTEAFFGQGTRLTVV.

This clone was detected once. J is TRBJ1-4 and V is TRBV2, with a weak D call TRBD1 (5 bases). The CDR3 has 16 amino acids. Trimming shortened V by 1 base and J by 0 bases, and 9 bases separated the two germline ends. Per germline, CDR1 SNHLY and CDR2 FYNNEI. CDR3 sequence (DNA): TGTGCCAGCAGTGAAGGGGGCCTCTCAACTAATGAAAAACTGTTTTTT. It translates to CASSEGGLSTNEKLFF. Filled out from reference TRBV2 and TRBJ1-4, the complete variable domain reads EPEVTQTPSHQVTQMGQEVILRCVPISNHLYFYWYRQILGQKVEFLVSFYNNEISEKSEIFDDQFSVERPDGSNFTLKIRSTKLEDSAMYFCASSEGGLSTNEKLFFGSGTQLSVL.

The chain joins TRBV19 to TRBJ2-1, with 14 bases lining up with TRBD2. After removal of 5 bases from V and 2 bases from J, the junction contained 8 bases not matched to a gene. The CDR3 contains 18 residues. Germline assignment: CDR1 LNHDA and CDR2 SQIVND (reference sequence). CDR3 sequence (DNA): TGTGCCAGTAGTTCCCGACTAGCGGGAGGGCAAACCTACAATGAGCAGTTCTTC. Amino acids: CASSSRLAGGQTYNEQFF.

This sequence joins TRBV3-1 (or the pseudogene TRBV3-2) and TRBJ2-1; D remains ambiguous. Trimming took off 1 base at V and 7 bases at J, with 8 bases between the two ends. This CDR3 has 13 residues. In germline, CDR1 is LGHDT, CDR2 YNNKEL (reference sequence). CDR3 region: CASSQGLVNEQFF. The CDR3 DNA reads as TGTGCCAGCAGCCAAGGACTCGTAAATGAGCAGTTCTTC.

The V gene is TRBV9, the J gene TRBJ2-7; 9 nucleotides match TRBD2. CDR3 length: 16 residues. Losses at the gene ends were 2 bases for V and 4 bases for J; bases not matched to a gene: 10. Germline values: CDR1 SGDLS, CDR2 YYNGEE. CDR3 loop: CASSVTGGRAMYEQYF. The CDR3 coding sequence is TGTGCCAGCAGCGTTACGGGCGGGAGGGCCATGTACGAGCAGTACTTC.

The chain couples TRBV6-2 or TRBV6-3 to TRBJ2-7; 8 positions match TRBD1. Germline V gene data show CDR1 as MNHEY and CDR2 as SVGEGT. The CDR3 consists of 13 residues. V shed 6 bases, J shed 2 bases, and the junction held 3 bases outside the gene matches. CDR3 in amino acids: CASSMTGAYEQYF. The CDR3 region has the DNA TGTGCCAGCAGCATGACAGGGGCCTACGAGCAGTACTTC.

The rearrangement uses TRBV7-9 and TRBJ1-3, with 9 nucleotides matching TRBD1. The junction had 11 bases not matched to a gene; V was cut back by 2 bases and J by 0 bases. This CDR3 contains 19 residues. Per the germline V gene, CDR1 is SEHNR and CDR2 is FQNEAQ (reference sequence). CDR3 region: CASSLHLGTGSLSGNTIYF. CDR3 nucleotides: TGTGCCAGCAGCTTACATCTGGGGACAGGGTCCCTCTCTGGAAACACCATATATTTT. Variable domain in full (rest from reference TRBV7-9 and TRBJ1-3): DTGVSQNPRHKITKRGQNVTFRCDPISEHNRLYWYRQTLGQGPEFLTYFQNEAQLEKSRLLSDRFSAERPKGSFSTLEIQRTEQGDSAMYLCASSLHLGTGSLSGNTIYFGEGSWLTVV.

The chain uses TRBV7-9 and TRBJ1-4, with 10 bases matching TRBD1. The CDR3 is 15 amino acids. V trimming: 5 bases; J trimming: 8 bases; junction bases outside the gene matches: 8. CDR1 and CDR2 (germline): SEHNR, FQNEAQ (reference sequence). CDR3 DNA sequence: TGTGCCAGCAGCCCGACAGGGGGCGAAGGGGAAAAACTGTTTTTT. This codes for CASSPTGGEGEKLFF.

This sequence joins TRBV11-2 and TRBJ2-2; D call uncertain. Germline V gene data show CDR1 as SGHAT and CDR2 as FQNNGV. The germline V and J ends were trimmed by 5 bases and 1 base, with 11 bases remaining between them. The CDR3 is made up of 15 amino acids. The CDR3 here is CASSDTSGNTGELFF. The CDR3 bases are TGTGCCAGCAGCGACACTTCAGGGAACACCGGGGAGCTGTTTTTT.